These 19 T cell receptor beta chains were sequenced from one sample in a study of T cells in Graves' hyperthyroidism and ophthalmopathy. Amplification of TCR beta CDR3 regions used RNA as the template. The HTBI primer set was used in a first-round RT-PCR of the TCR CDR3. TCRdb redid the calling of the multiplex PCR reads with MiXCR, one entry per CDR3 protein. Counted here are fewer than 600,000 distinct CDR3 sequences, about an eighth occurring once; the ten biggest clones make up 15% to 20%. The sample taken for sequencing was blood. The receptors derive from a woman under 30 with Graves' hyperthyroidism.

This clonotype was picked up a small number of times. The chain combines TRBV29-1 with TRBJ1-2; no clear D. The V end lost 7 bases, the J end lost 5 bases, and 11 bases lay between the germline ends. The CDR3 runs to 11 residues. Germline CDR1 SQVTM, CDR2 ANQGSEA. Here the CDR3 reads CSARTGYGYTF. The CDR3, as DNA: TGCAGCGCCCGGACGGGTTATGGCTACACCTTC.

This clonotype was seen ten or more times. The chain employs TRBV2 and TRBJ2-2; D may be TRBD2 (6 bases). The germline V gene has CDR1 SNHLY and CDR2 FYNNEI. This CDR3 contains 15 residues. Trimming stripped 4 bases from V and 5 bases from J, with 14 bases between. The DNA of the CDR3 is TGTGCCAGCAGTGTTCTAGCGCAAAGGACCGGGGAGCTGTTTTTT. This codes for CASSVLAQRTGELFF.

A remark on this clonotype: The CDR3 does not end in the conserved phenylalanine or tryptophan, so this is likely a read error. This chain links TRBV9 with TRBJ2-1, with D uncertain. Trimming removed 5 bases at V and 0 bases at J, with 12 bases between. This CDR3 comprises 15 residues. The germline CDR1 and CDR2 sequences are SGDLS and YYNGEE. This CDR3 is CASSGGLVSYNEQFS. DNA for the CDR3: TGTGCCAGCAGTGGTGGGCTAGTCTCCTACAATGAGCAGTTCTCC.

The table lists this clonotype with many counts. The gene calls are TRBV13 and TRBJ2-5; 13 bases agree with TRBD2. Trimming cost V 5 bases and J 3 bases; bases outside gene matches: 9. Per germline, CDR1 PRHDT and CDR2 FYEKMQ (reference sequence). The CDR3 is 17 amino acids. The CDR3 spells CASSTRLAGGLEETQYF. The CDR3 DNA follows: TGTGCCAGCAGCACACGACTAGCGGGAGGCCTGGAAGAGACCCAGTACTTC.

As to this clonotype: A much larger clone lies a single base off, so this may be a read error. In nucleotides, the CDR3 is TGCAGTGCTAGACCCGGGACAGGGGGTCCTTACGAGCAGTACGTC. Translation: CSARPGTGGPYEQYV. The chain carries TRBV20-1 and TRBJ2-7; 11 bases line up with TRBD1. The trim removed 2 bases at V and 4 bases at J, leaving 7 bases unmatched. The germline gives CDR1 DFQATT, CDR2 SNEGSKA (reference sequence). This CDR3 is 15 amino acids long.

This clonotype has a handful of counts. V usage is TRBV20-1 and J usage is TRBJ2-7; the match to TRBD1 covers 10 bases. CDR3 size: 15 residues. CDR1 is DFQATT, CDR2 SNEGSKA, per germline (reference sequence). The V segment lost 1 base and the J segment 1 base; nucleotides outside the gene matches: 4. CDR3 bases: TGCAGTGCTAGAGTCTGGGACAGGGGTTCCTACGAGCAGTACTTC. Protein product: CSARVWDRGSYEQYF.

This clonotype was detected many times. The chain has TRBV2 and TRBJ2-1; D gene ambiguous. CDR3 length equals 12 residues. Trimming removed 5 bases at V and 2 bases at J, with 4 bases between. The germline CDR1 and CDR2 sequences are SNHLY and FYNNEI. Here the CDR3 DNA reads TGTGCCAGCAGTAGACCCTACAATGAGCAGTTCTTC. Its protein product is CASSRPYNEQFF.

The rearrangement links TRBV7-3 to TRBJ2-7; D remains ambiguous. This CDR3 is 13 amino acids long. Germline CDR1 reads SGHTA; CDR2 reads FQGTGA. Trimming left V 1 base short and J 3 bases short, with 7 bases between. The CDR3 here is CASSLNNFYEQYF. CDR3 DNA sequence: TGTGCCAGCAGCTTAAACAACTTCTACGAGCAGTACTTC. Complete variable domain (other parts from reference TRBV7-3 and TRBJ2-7): GAGVSQTPSNKVTEKGKYVELRCDPISGHTALYWYRQSLGQGPEFLIYFQGTGAADDSGLPNDRFFAVRPEGSVSTLKIQRTERGDSAVYLCASSLNNFYEQYFGPGTRLTVT.

The rearrangement joins TRBV19 to TRBJ1-2; 7 bases map to TRBD1. J lost 0 bases, V lost 7 bases, and 8 bases had no gene match. The CDR3 runs to 15 residues. In germline, CDR1 is LNHDA, CDR2 SQIVND (reference sequence). The CDR3 loop is CASTPTTGTNYGYTF. CDR3 nucleotides: TGTGCCAGTACCCCAACGACAGGGACTAACTATGGCTACACCTTC.

CDR3 region: CASSLGTATGNTIYF. In DNA, the CDR3 is TGTGCCAGCAGCCTTGGGACAGCAACTGGAAACACCATATATTTT. The chain links TRBV12-3 or TRBV12-4 to TRBJ1-3; 7 nucleotides line up with TRBD1. This CDR3 comprises 15 residues. V was clipped by 6 bases and J by 2 bases; unmatched bases: 7.

This clonotype was observed a single time. This chain joins TRBV20-1 and TRBJ1-3, with TRBD1 as a possible D gene (5 bases). V lost 4 bases and J lost 0, with 7 bases in between. Looked up from germline, CDR1 is DFQATT and CDR2 is SNEGSKA (reference sequence). This CDR3 is 13 amino acids long. Here the CDR3 DNA reads TGCAGTGCTAAACAGGACTCTGGAAACACCATATATTTT. This encodes CSAKQDSGNTIYF.

This clonotype occurred many times. Written as DNA, the CDR3 is TGCGCCAGCCGCCCAGGGGGCCAAGACACTGAAGCTTTCTTT. Translation gives CASRPGGQDTEAFF. The chain couples TRBV5-1 to TRBJ1-1; 8 positions agree with TRBD1. Germline loops: CDR1 SGHRS, CDR2 YFSETQ. The CDR3 runs to 14 residues. V trimming: 7 bases; J trimming: 3 bases; junction bases outside the gene matches: 8.

Notes on this clonotype: A much larger clone lies one base from this, so it may be a read error. The V and J genes are TRBV4-1 and TRBJ1-2, with 7 positions matching TRBD1. Germline-derived CDR1 and CDR2 are MGHRA and YSYEKL. V lost 1 base to trimming and J lost 6 bases; unmatched junction nucleotides: 11. The CDR3 loop spans 16 amino acids. CDR3 loop: CASSQVENRGKDGYTF. The CDR3 DNA is TGCGCCAGCAGCCAAGTGGAAAACAGGGGCAAGGATGGCTACACCTTC.

The chain couples TRBV5-1 to TRBJ2-2; D call uncertain. The V end was cut by 0 bases, the J end by 5 bases, with 11 bases between. Germline CDR1 SGHRS, CDR2 YFSETQ. CDR3 length: 15 residues. The CDR3 loop reads CASSLENRVTGELFF. The CDR3 DNA is TGCGCCAGCAGCTTGGAGAATAGGGTTACCGGGGAGCTGTTTTTT. Together with reference TRBV5-1 and TRBJ2-2, the CDR3 gives the full variable domain: KAGVTQTPRYLIKTRGQQVTLSCSPISGHRSVSWYQQTPGQGLQFLFEYFSETQRNKGNFPGRFSGRQFSNSRSEMNVSTLELGDSALYLCASSLENRVTGELFFGEGSRLTVL.

This clonotype was recorded many times. The gene calls are TRBV7-3 and TRBJ2-5; the D call may be TRBD1 or TRBD2 (5 bases each). Germline-derived CDR1 and CDR2 are SGHTA and FQGTGA. The CDR3 is made up of 14 amino acids. The V end was cut by 5 bases, the J end by 7 bases, with 17 bases between. CDR3 nucleotides: TGTGCCAGCAGCCCCGTTGGGGGTTATGGGACCCAGTACTTC. This codes for CASSPVGGYGTQYF.

This clonotype was observed many times. The V gene is TRBV6-6, the J gene TRBJ1-4; the D gene is possibly TRBD1 (6 bases). Germline CDR1 and CDR2: MNHNY and SVGAGI (reference sequence). Deletions cut 3 bases from V and 7 bases from J, with 9 bases between. This CDR3 region has 13 residues. The CDR3 DNA reads TGTGCCAGCAGTTATAGGGGGGGTGAAAAACTGTTTTTT. Encoded protein: CASSYRGGEKLFF.

Many counts were recorded for this clonotype. The rearrangement links TRBV7-2 to TRBJ1-5, with D perhaps matching TRBD1 (5 bases). In germline, CDR1 is SGHTA, CDR2 FQGNSA. The germline V and J ends were trimmed by 1 base and 3 bases, with 10 bases remaining between them. The CDR3 is 15 amino acids. DNA of the CDR3: TGTGCCAGCAGCTTAGGGGGGGTGATCAATCAGCCCCAGCATTTT. This translates into CASSLGGVINQPQHF.

This clonotype has a count of ten or more. The V and J genes are TRBV11-2 and TRBJ2-3; possibly TRBD1 for D (6 bases). CDR3 length equals 14 residues. The germline V gene encodes CDR1 SGHAT and CDR2 FQNNGV. The V end lost 4 bases, the J end lost 4 bases, and 12 bases lay between the germline ends. The CDR3 coding sequence is TGTGCCAGCAGCTACTCAGGGGTCCCAGATACGCAGTATTTT. It specifies CASSYSGVPDTQYF.

This clonotype has a count of ten or more. The genes are TRBV28 and TRBJ1-2, with no clear D. Germline V gene lookup returns CDR1 MDHEN and CDR2 SYDVKM. Trimming removed 8 bases at V and 0 bases at J, with 7 bases between. The CDR3 is 12 amino acids. CDR3 protein: CASCDSNYGYTF. CDR3 coding DNA: TGTGCCAGCTGCGATTCTAACTATGGCTACACCTTC.